The 29 T cell receptor beta chains reported below all come from one sample, sequenced in a study of blood T cell repertoires in COVID-19. Data came from immunoSEQ multiplex PCR; TCRdb stores just in-frame clones and leaves some out. Of 95,000 to 150,000 clones listed, 70% to 90% are singletons. The sample comprised peripheral blood. Receptors originate from an elderly woman with acute or convalescent COVID-19.

The V call is TRBV5-1, the J call TRBJ2-3; tentative D call: TRBD1 (6 bases). Trimming cost V 3 bases and J 1 base, with 12 bases left between them. Germline V gene data show CDR1 as SGHRS and CDR2 as YFSETQ. CDR3 length equals 15 residues. The CDR3 loop reads CASSSQAGGTDTQYF. The CDR3 DNA follows: TGCGCCAGCAGCTCCCAGGCAGGGGGCACAGATACGCAGTATTTT.

In its sample, this clone was seen once. The chain recombines TRBV4-3 with TRBJ2-3, with 8 bases lining up with TRBD1. Germline V gene lookup returns CDR1 LGHNA and CDR2 YSLEER. CDR3 length: 15 residues. The J segment lost 7 bases and the V segment lost 1 base, leaving 7 bases of the junction unmatched. The CDR3 reads CASSQADRDANTQYF. In DNA form, the CDR3 reads TGCGCCAGCAGCCAAGCGGACAGGGATGCGAATACGCAGTATTTT.

This clone came up a few times. J is TRBJ1-6 and V is TRBV2; TRBD1 matches at 7 bases. After removal of 6 bases from V and 12 bases from J, the junction contained 11 bases not matched to a gene. This CDR3 contains 14 residues. CDR1 and CDR2 from the germline V gene are SNHLY and FYNNEI. The CDR3 spells CASSGQAIIQPLHF. The CDR3 coding sequence is TGTGCCAGCAGCGGACAGGCTATAATTCAACCCCTCCACTTT. Full variable domain (missing parts from reference TRBV2 and TRBJ1-6): EPEVTQTPSHQVTQMGQEVILRCVPISNHLYFYWYRQILGQKVEFLVSFYNNEISEKSEIFDDQFSVERPDGSNFTLKIRSTKLEDSAMYFCASSGQAIIQPLHFGNGTRLTVT.

The chain joins TRBV2 to TRBJ1-5; maybe TRBD1 (5 bases). The CDR3 length is 14 residues. Germline-derived CDR1 and CDR2 are SNHLY and FYNNEI. V was shortened by 6 bases and J by 0 bases, with 9 bases between the two germline ends. The CDR3 region has the DNA TGTGCCAGCAGCCTTGACAGTAGCAATCAGCCCCAGCATTTT. This sequence encodes CASSLDSSNQPQHF.

This chain links TRBV27 with TRBJ1-6; tentatively, D is TRBD1 (5 bases). V was cut by 2 bases and J by 4 bases, with 12 bases left in between. CDR1 and CDR2 from the germline V gene are MNHEY and SMNVEV (reference sequence). The CDR3 extends over 16 amino acids. CDR3 in DNA: TGTGCCAGCAGTTTACGACGGCGACAGTATAATTCACCCCTCCACTTT. Its protein product is CASSLRRRQYNSPLHF.

The V gene is TRBV7-3, the J gene TRBJ2-1; D might be TRBD2 (5 bases). V was trimmed by 2 bases and J by 7 bases, leaving 9 bases between them. The length of the CDR3 is 13 residues. The germline V gene has CDR1 SGHTA and CDR2 FQGTGA. The CDR3 protein is CASSLSRGNEQFF. CDR3 coding DNA: TGTGCCAGCAGCTTATCTCGGGGAAATGAGCAGTTCTTC.

This clone was counted a few times. This chain links TRBV12-3 or TRBV12-4 with TRBJ1-2; 11 bases fit TRBD1. The CDR3 consists of 13 residues. Trimming took 4 bases from V and 8 from J; bases not matched to a gene: 3. CDR3 nucleotide sequence: TGTGCCAGCAGTTCCGGGACAGGGGGAGGCTACACCTTC. This codes for CASSSGTGGGYTF.

The chain has TRBV28 and TRBJ2-5; possibly TRBD2 for D (6 bases). Germline V gives CDR1 MDHEN, CDR2 SYDVKM. The CDR3 sequence is 13 residues long. V was shortened by 3 bases and J by 5 bases, with 10 bases between the two germline ends. This CDR3 is CASSLAGRETQYF. CDR3 nucleotides: TGTGCCAGCAGTTTGGCAGGGAGGGAGACCCAGTACTTC.

This clone has just one count. The genes are TRBV24-1 and TRBJ2-1; TRBD1 aligns across 11 bases. After removal of 5 bases from V and 6 bases from J, the junction contained 8 bases not matched to a gene. The CDR3 is 16 residues long. Per germline, CDR1 KGHDR and CDR2 SFDVKD. This CDR3 reads CATSATGTGGGNEQFF. The CDR3, as DNA: TGTGCCACCAGTGCCACCGGGACAGGGGGTGGCAATGAGCAGTTCTTC.

V and J are TRBV18 and TRBJ1-5, with a weak D call TRBD1 (6 bases). The CDR3 length is 12 residues. The germline CDR1 and CDR2 sequences are KGHSH and LQKENI. Trimming shortened V by 4 bases and J by 6 bases, and 7 bases separated the two germline ends. The CDR3 DNA reads as TGTGCCAGCTCACTACAGGGTCAGCCCCAGCATTTT. Its translation: CASSLQGQPQHF.

V gene TRBV6-5 combines with J gene TRBJ1-2; D uncertain. V was cut by 5 bases and J by 5 bases, with 6 bases left in between. The length of the CDR3 is 11 residues. Germline V gene data show CDR1 as MNHEY and CDR2 as SVGAGI. This CDR3 reads CASSRGYGYTF. DNA for the CDR3: TGTGCCAGCAGTCGAGGGTATGGCTACACCTTC.

DNA of the CDR3: TGTGCCAGCAGCCCGCCCGGACAGCGTTTAGGGGAAAAACTGTTTTTT. Encoded protein: CASSPPGQRLGEKLFF. The chain couples TRBV7-9 to TRBJ1-4, with D possibly TRBD1 on 6 matching bases. V was cut by 5 bases and J by 8 bases, with 21 bases left in between. The CDR3 totals 16 residues. Germline CDR1 and CDR2: SEHNR and FQNEAQ (reference sequence).

The rearrangement uses TRBV27 and TRBJ2-7, with D hard to call. CDR1 MNHEY and CDR2 SMNVEV come from the germline V gene (reference sequence). V was cut by 3 bases and J by 1 base, with 7 bases left in between. The CDR3 length is 13 residues. CDR3 DNA: TGTGCCAGCAGTTTTGTGCGGTCCTACGAGCAGTACTTC. Its protein is CASSFVRSYEQYF.

The chain links TRBV19 to TRBJ1-5; TRBD1 might be the D (6 bases). The V gene lost 1 base and the J gene lost 6 bases, with 13 bases spanning the gap. Germline CDR1 is LNHDA and CDR2 is SQIVND (reference sequence). The CDR3 has 15 residues. The CDR3 protein is CASSIVQGGRQPQHF. The CDR3 bases are TGTGCCAGTAGTATAGTACAGGGTGGGCGTCAGCCCCAGCATTTT.

The rearrangement joins TRBV19 to TRBJ1-5; 10 nucleotides align to TRBD1. Germline V gives CDR1 LNHDA, CDR2 SQIVND (reference sequence). The CDR3 consists of 16 residues. V trimming: 5 bases; J trimming: 5 bases; junction bases outside the gene matches: 9. The CDR3 is CASSPRRDRGYQPQHF. DNA for the CDR3: TGTGCCAGTAGTCCCCGCCGGGACAGGGGTTATCAGCCCCAGCATTTT.

The sample holds a few counts of this clone. The CDR3 loop is CASSLATVDYEQYF. CDR3 sequence (DNA): TGTGCCAGCAGCTTAGCGACAGTGGACTACGAGCAGTACTTC. The chain links TRBV7-9 to TRBJ2-7; maybe TRBD1 (5 bases). Trimming removed 0 bases at V and 3 bases at J, with 9 bases between. From germline, CDR1 is SEHNR and CDR2 FQNEAQ (reference sequence). There are 14 residues in the CDR3.

The J gene is TRBJ1-2, the V gene TRBV6-5; 7 positions match TRBD1. V shed 2 bases and J 4 bases; nucleotides not matched to a gene: 7. The CDR3 covers 15 residues. Germline V CDR1 and CDR2: MNHEY, SVGAGI. The CDR3 bases are TGTGCCAGCAGTTACGGTCTGGACAGGACCTATGGCTACACCTTC. Translation: CASSYGLDRTYGYTF.

The chain has TRBV5-1 and TRBJ2-1; 10 bases are a match to TRBD1. The length of the CDR3 is 15 residues. V shed 0 bases and J 8 bases; nucleotides not matched to a gene: 5. CDR1 is SGHRS, CDR2 YFSETQ, per germline. The CDR3 loop is CASSLAGDRGHEQFF. The CDR3 nucleotides read TGCGCCAGCAGCTTGGCCGGGGACAGGGGACATGAGCAGTTCTTC.

The chain carries TRBV6-5 and TRBJ2-7; 9 bases are shared with TRBD2. The V segment lost 6 bases and the J segment 5 bases; nucleotides outside the gene matches: 8. CDR3 length equals 14 residues. Germline V gene data show CDR1 as MNHEY and CDR2 as SVGAGI. The CDR3 sequence: CASSPGLAPNEQYF. Here the CDR3 DNA reads TGTGCCAGCAGCCCGGGACTAGCTCCCAACGAGCAGTACTTC.

This sequence joins TRBV3-1 (or the pseudogene TRBV3-2) and TRBJ1-2; 8 bases agree with TRBD1. Germline assignment: CDR1 LGHDT and CDR2 YNNKEL (reference sequence). The CDR3 length is 16 residues. With 2 bases clipped from V and 3 bases from J, the junction kept 8 bases outside the gene matches. The CDR3 sequence: CASSQPRTGYDYGYTF. The CDR3 nucleotides read TGTGCCAGCAGCCAACCTCGGACAGGGTACGACTATGGCTACACCTTC.

This clone has just one count. The chain has TRBV27 and TRBJ1-2; weak D call: TRBD1 (6 bases). CDR3 length: 14 amino acids. The V end lost 7 bases, the J end lost 7 bases, and 19 bases lay between the germline ends. Looked up from germline, CDR1 is MNHEY and CDR2 is SMNVEV (reference sequence). The CDR3 region is CASTSHGGAVGYTF. The CDR3 coding sequence is TGTGCCAGCACCTCCCATGGGGGGGCAGTTGGCTACACCTTC.

The chain combines TRBV29-1 with TRBJ2-1; D might be TRBD2 (5 bases). The CDR3 is 10 residues long. Germline assignment: CDR1 SQVTM and CDR2 ANQGSEA. V was shortened by 5 bases and J by 10 bases, with 9 bases between the two germline ends. CDR3 in amino acids: CSVRTGEQFF. The CDR3 DNA is TGCAGCGTTCGCACGGGGGAGCAGTTCTTC.

The CDR3 spells CASSLERRSYEQYF. In DNA, the CDR3 is TGTGCCAGCAGCTTAGAGCGACGGTCCTACGAGCAGTACTTC. The chain is built from TRBV7-8 and TRBJ2-7; D ambiguous. Trimming pared 1 base from V and 1 base from J, leaving 8 bases between. Germline CDR1 is SGHVS and CDR2 is FQNEAQ. The CDR3 runs to 14 residues.

This clone was seen once. The V and J genes are TRBV7-9 and TRBJ1-3; the D gene is possibly TRBD1 (5 bases). The length of the CDR3 is 14 residues. Trimming took 5 bases from V and 4 from J, leaving 12 bases between them. From germline, CDR1 is SEHNR and CDR2 FQNEAQ (reference sequence). CDR3 in DNA: TGTGCCAGCAGCCCCGGGCAGGGAGGAAACACCATATATTTT. Its protein product is CASSPGQGGNTIYF.

The genes are TRBV15 and TRBJ1-2, with D maybe TRBD1 (5 bases). Per the germline V gene, CDR1 is LNHNV and CDR2 is YYDKDF (reference sequence). CDR3 length: 14 amino acids. V was shortened by 0 bases and J by 4 bases, with 9 bases between the two germline ends. The CDR3 reads CATSRDRQGYGYTF. Here the CDR3 DNA reads TGTGCCACCAGCAGAGATCGGCAGGGCTATGGCTACACCTTC.

This clone has only a few counts. Different DNA sequences within this sample yield the same CDR3. The rearrangement joins TRBV11-3 to TRBJ2-7; TRBD2 matches at 8 bases. The CDR3 covers 14 residues. The V and J ends lost 1 base and 4 bases, in that order; junction bases with no gene match: 3. Germline CDR1 is SGHNT and CDR2 is YENEEA. CDR3 nucleotides: TGTGCCAGCAGCTTAGGTACGGGAGGGTACGAGCAGTACTTC. As protein: CASSLGTGGYEQYF. Using reference TRBV11-3 and TRBJ2-7 for the parts outside the CDR3, the full variable domain is EAGVVQSPRYKIIEKKQPVAFWCNPISGHNTLYWYLQNLGQGPELLIRYENEEAVDDSQLPKDRFSAERLKGVDSTLKIQPAELGDSAVYLCASSLGTGGYEQYFGPGTRLTVT.

The chain couples TRBV6-5 to TRBJ2-2, with 15 bases that match TRBD2. V dropped 9 bases and J dropped 7; count of bases not matched to a gene: 3. Germline V CDR1 and CDR2: MNHEY, SVGAGI. The length of the CDR3 is 14 residues. CDR3 amino acids: CASGLAGGDGELFF. The CDR3 DNA is TGTGCCAGTGGACTAGCGGGGGGGGACGGGGAGCTGTTTTTT.

CDR3 amino acids: CASSLSAKNIQYF. The CDR3 DNA reads as TGTGCCAGCAGTTTGTCTGCCAAAAACATTCAGTACTTC. The chain combines TRBV27 with TRBJ2-4; no clear D gene. CDR1 is MNHEY, CDR2 SMNVEV, per germline (reference sequence). V lost 3 bases, J lost 1 base, and 4 bases lay in between. The CDR3 length is 13 residues.

This rearrangement joins TRBV28 to TRBJ1-2; 7 bases map to TRBD1. This CDR3 comprises 15 residues. Trimming took 3 bases from V and 7 from J; bases not matched to a gene: 11. The germline V gene has CDR1 MDHEN and CDR2 SYDVKM. This CDR3 is CASSFRGRGLGGYTF. As DNA, the CDR3 is TGTGCCAGCAGTTTCCGGGGCAGGGGGTTGGGTGGCTACACCTTC.